The source of this T cell receptor (beta chain) is a study of blood T cell repertoires in COVID-19 (dated by TCRdb to about 2020). Background for the entire study: Collaborator samples came from the United States, Italy and Spain and covered acute and convalescent phases of COVID-19. The prospective study material was composed of cDNA or gDNA derived from T cells, B-cell-depleted T cells, or PBMCs. The dataset comprised deeply sampled blood TCRbeta repertoires from subjects exposed to, actively infected with, or recovered from COVID-19. The repertoires were made available in a free public database intended to serve as a resource for research on the immune response to SARS-CoV-2. Samples were obtained from the ongoing ImmuneRACE study (first 160 participants) and from over a thousand subjects provided by 6 global collaborators. A de-identified subject ID, COVID-19 status, age in years and sex were almost always included in the sample metadata. Where HLA class I and class II types were available, the types were taken from metadata supplied by the sample provider, not from assay-based typing.

This clone was seen just once. Its target antigen remains unknown. Base qualities are not provided; no much larger clone lies one nucleotide away. The immunoSEQ Assay, a bias-controlled multiplex PCR, was used to amplify TCRbeta CDR3 regions from genomic DNA. Regarding the original processing steps: The number of nucleated cells in each sample was estimated by amplification of reference gene primers within the assay. Sequence reads were collapsed and filtered to measure the absolute abundance of every unique TCRbeta CDR3 rearrangement. Productive Simpson clonality was computed per sample as the square root of Simpson's diversity index over productive rearrangements. TCRdb provides this immuneACCESS table in a form limited to in-frame rearrangements. Some clones are lacking; in checked studies, under half of them reflect an unresolved V gene, and why the rest are absent is not known. V and J calls and clone size are given by that table; D and trimming were obtained from the DNA. The sample table lists fewer than 250,000 clones, under 90% of them with a count of one. The ten largest clones take up approximately 2% of the sample.

Participants in the prospective study were enrolled through a virtual design, were aged roughly 18 to 90 years, and lived in 24 United States geographic areas. To assign participants to cohorts, the prospective study relied on clinical history that participants themselves reported in a screening survey and a study questionnaire. Recovered participants in ImmuneRACE Cohort 3 were defined by two consecutive negative NP/OP PCR tests, clearance by a healthcare professional, or resolution of symptoms. In the prospective study, whole blood, serum and a nasopharyngeal or oropharyngeal swab were collected from each participant by mobile phlebotomists. Over an approximately 2-month period, participants in the prospective study had the option of providing additional blood draws and questionnaires. Blood samples from the prospective study were shipped frozen or at room temperature prior to DNA extraction.

General conclusions and limits of the study: The quantity of clinical and demographic metadata differed by source and by participant and was supplied without curation.

Sequencing was performed on PBMCs or T cells enriched from blood (not recorded which). This clonotype originated in a man aged 60 to 75 who had recovered from COVID-19.

The DNA is as follows: TGTGCCAGCACCAAATCAGGGGCCACTGAAGCTTTCTTT. The encoded protein is CASTKSGATEAFF. This chain is built from TRBV6-5 and TRBJ1-1; TRBD1 might be the D gene, on 6 matching bases. The V end loses 7 bases and the J end loses 4 bases, and a stretch of 13 bases separates them. From the cysteine through the phenylalanine, the CDR3 covers 13 amino acids. Here the CDR3 DNA is all that survives: 39 bases in frame from base 1. The CDR1 and CDR2 encoded by the germline V gene are MNHEY and SVGAGI.